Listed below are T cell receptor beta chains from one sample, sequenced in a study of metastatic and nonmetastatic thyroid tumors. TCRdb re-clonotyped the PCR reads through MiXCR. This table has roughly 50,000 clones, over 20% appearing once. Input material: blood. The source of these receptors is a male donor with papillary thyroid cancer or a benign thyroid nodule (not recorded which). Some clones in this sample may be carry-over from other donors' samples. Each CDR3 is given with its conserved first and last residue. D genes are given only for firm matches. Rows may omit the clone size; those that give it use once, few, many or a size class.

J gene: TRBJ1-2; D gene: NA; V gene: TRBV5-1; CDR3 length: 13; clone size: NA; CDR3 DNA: TGCGCCAGCAGCCTGGACGGATTCTATGGCTACACCTTC; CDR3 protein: CASSLDGFYGYTF
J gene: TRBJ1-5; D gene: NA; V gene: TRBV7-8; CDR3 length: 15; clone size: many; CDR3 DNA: TGTGCCAGCAGCTTACTTCCCAGGGACAATCAGCCCCAGCATTTT; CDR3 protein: CASSLLPRDNQPQHF
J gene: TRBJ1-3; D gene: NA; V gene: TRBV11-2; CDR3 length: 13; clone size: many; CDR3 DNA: TGTGCCAGCAGTTTGGACAGTTTAAACACCATATATTTT; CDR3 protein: CASSLDSLNTIYF
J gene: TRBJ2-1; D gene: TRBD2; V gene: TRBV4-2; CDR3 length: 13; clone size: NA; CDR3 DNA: TGTGCCAGCAGCCATCAGACTAGCGATGAGCAGTTCTTC; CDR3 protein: CASSHQTSDEQFF
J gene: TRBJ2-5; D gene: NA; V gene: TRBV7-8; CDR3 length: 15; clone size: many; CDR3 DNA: TGTGCCAGCAGCTTAGTACCTTGGGGCCAAGAGACCCAGTACTTC; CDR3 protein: CASSLVPWGQETQYF
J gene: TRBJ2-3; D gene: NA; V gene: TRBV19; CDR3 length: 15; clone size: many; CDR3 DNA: TGTGCCAGTAGTACCGGACAGTTACTCACAGATACGCAGTATTTT; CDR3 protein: CASSTGQLLTDTQYF
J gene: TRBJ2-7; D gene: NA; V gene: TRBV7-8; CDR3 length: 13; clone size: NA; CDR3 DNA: TGTGCCAGCAGCTTCATCAGGTTCGACAAGCAGTACTTC; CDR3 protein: CASSFIRFDKQYF
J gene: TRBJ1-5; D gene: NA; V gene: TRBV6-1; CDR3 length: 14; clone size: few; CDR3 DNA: TGTGCCAGCAGTGTGGGCCTTAGCAATCAGCCCCAGCATTTT; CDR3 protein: CASSVGLSNQPQHF
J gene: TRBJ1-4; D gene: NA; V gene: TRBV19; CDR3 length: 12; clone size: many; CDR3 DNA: TGTGCCAGTAGTATCGAGGGTGAAAAACTGTTTTTT; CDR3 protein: CASSIEGEKLFF
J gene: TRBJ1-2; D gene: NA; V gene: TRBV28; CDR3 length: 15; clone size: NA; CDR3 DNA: TGTGCCAGCAGCTTAACGGGGGTTAGTGCCTATGGCTACACCTTC; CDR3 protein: CASSLTGVSAYGYTF
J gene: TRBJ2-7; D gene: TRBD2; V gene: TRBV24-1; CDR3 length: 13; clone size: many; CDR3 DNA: TGTGCCACCGGGACGGGGGGCTCCTACGAGCAGTACTTC; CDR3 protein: CATGTGGSYEQYF
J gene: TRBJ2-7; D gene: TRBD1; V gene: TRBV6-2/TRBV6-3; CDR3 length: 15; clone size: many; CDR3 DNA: TGTGCCAGCAGGGGACTGGGACAGGTTTCCTACGAGCAGTACTTC; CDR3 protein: CASRGLGQVSYEQYF
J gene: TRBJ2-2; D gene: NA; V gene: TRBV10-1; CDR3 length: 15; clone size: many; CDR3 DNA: TGCGCCAGGTCTCCGGGGGGCGCACGGACCGGGGAGCTGTTTTTT; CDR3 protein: CARSPGGARTGELFF
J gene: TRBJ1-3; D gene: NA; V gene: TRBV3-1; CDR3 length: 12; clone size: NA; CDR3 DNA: TGTGCCAGCAGCCCAACTAGAAACACCATATATTTT; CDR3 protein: CASSPTRNTIYF
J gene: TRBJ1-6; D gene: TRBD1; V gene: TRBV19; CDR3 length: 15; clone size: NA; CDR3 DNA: TGTGCCAGTACCGCGACAGGGAGCTATAATTCACCCCTCCACTTT; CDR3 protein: CASTATGSYNSPLHF
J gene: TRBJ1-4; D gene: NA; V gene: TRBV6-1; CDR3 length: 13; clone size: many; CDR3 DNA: TGTGCCAGCAGTCTGGGCTTTAATGAAAAACTGTTTTTT; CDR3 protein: CASSLGFNEKLFF
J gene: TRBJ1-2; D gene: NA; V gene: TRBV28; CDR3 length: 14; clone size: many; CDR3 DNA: TGTGCCAGCAGTTTGGCCAGTACGGGGTATGGCTACACCTTC; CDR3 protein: CASSLASTGYGYTF
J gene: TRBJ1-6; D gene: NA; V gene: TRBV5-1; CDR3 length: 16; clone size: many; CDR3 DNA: TGCGCCAGCAGCTTGGGGGGACAAGGCAACAATTCACCCCTCCACTTT; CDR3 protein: CASSLGGQGNNSPLHF
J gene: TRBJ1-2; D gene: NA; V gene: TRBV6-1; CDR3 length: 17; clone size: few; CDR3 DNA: TGTGCCCAGCCGAATGTTTGGGGGAACCTGCCTAACTATGGCTACACCTTC; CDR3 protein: CAQPNVWGNLPNYGYTF
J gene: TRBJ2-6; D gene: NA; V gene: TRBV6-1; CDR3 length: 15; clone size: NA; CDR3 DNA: TGTGCCAGCCGGAGGTTTGAGACTGGGGCCAACGTGCTGACGTTC; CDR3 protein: CASRRFETGANVLTF
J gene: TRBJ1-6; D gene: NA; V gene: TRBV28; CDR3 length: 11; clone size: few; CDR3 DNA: TGTGCCAGCATCAGCCGGGGCCCCCTCCACTTT; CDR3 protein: CASISRGPLHF
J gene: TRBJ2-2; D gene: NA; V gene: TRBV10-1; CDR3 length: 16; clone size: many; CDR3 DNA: TGCGCCAGCAGTGAGGGTCGGGGACCTGACACCGGGGAGCTGTTTTTT; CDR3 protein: CASSEGRGPDTGELFF
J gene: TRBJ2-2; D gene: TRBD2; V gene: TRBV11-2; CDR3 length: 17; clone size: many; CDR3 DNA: TGTGCCAGCAGCCCTGGGACTAGCGGGATTTCTCACGGGGAGCTGTTTTTT; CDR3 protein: CASSPGTSGISHGELFF
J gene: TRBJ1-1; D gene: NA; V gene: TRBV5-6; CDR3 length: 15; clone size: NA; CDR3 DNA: TGTTCCAGCAGCTCTTCGGGGGAGGAGAGTACTGAAGCTTTCTTT; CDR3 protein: CSSSSSGEESTEAFF
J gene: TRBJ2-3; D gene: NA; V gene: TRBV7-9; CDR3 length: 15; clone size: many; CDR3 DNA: TGTGCCAGCAGCTTACTAGTTGTCGGCACAGATACGCAGTATTTT; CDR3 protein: CASSLLVVGTDTQYF
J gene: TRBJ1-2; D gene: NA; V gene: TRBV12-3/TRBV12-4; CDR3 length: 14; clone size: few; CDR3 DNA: TGTGCCAGCAGTTTGCGCAGGGAGGGCTATGGCTACACCTTC; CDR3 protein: CASSLRREGYGYTF
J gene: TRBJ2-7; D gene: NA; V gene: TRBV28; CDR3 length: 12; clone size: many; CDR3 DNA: TGTGCCAGCACCTTAATAGGGTACGAGCAGTACTTC; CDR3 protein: CASTLIGYEQYF
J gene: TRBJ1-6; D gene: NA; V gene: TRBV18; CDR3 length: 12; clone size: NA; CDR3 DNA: TGTGCCAGCTCACCAGTTGATTCACCCCTCCACTTT; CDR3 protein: CASSPVDSPLHF
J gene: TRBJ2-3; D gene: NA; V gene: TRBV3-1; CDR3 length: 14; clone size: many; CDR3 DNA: TGTGCCAGCAGCCAATTCAAGGGCACAGATACGCAGTATTTT; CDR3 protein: CASSQFKGTDTQYF
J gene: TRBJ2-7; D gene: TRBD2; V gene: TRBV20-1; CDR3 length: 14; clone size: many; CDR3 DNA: TGCAGTGCTAGAGATTGGAGCGGGACCTACGAGCAGTACTTC; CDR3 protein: CSARDWSGTYEQYF
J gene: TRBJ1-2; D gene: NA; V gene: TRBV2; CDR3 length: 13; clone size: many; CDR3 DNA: TGTGCGCAGGTTGACAGAACCAACTATGGCTACACCTTC; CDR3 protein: CAQVDRTNYGYTF
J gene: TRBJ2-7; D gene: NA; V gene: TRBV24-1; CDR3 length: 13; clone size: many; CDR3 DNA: TGTGCCACCAGTGATTTGGAGGGCTACGAGCAGTACTTC; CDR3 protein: CATSDLEGYEQYF
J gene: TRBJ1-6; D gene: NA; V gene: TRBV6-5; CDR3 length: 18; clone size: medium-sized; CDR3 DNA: TGTGCCAGCAGTTACTCGATGAAGGGGGGCATTTATAATTCACCCCTCCACTTT; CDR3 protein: CASSYSMKGGIYNSPLHF
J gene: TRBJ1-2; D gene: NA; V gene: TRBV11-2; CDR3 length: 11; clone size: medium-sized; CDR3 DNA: TGTGCCAGCAGTCCAGGGTATGGCTACACCTTC; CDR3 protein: CASSPGYGYTF
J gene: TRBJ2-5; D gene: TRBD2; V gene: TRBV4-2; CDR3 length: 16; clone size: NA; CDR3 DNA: TGTGCCAGCAGCCAAGATCAGGATAGCGGGGGGAAGACCCAGTACTTC; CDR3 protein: CASSQDQDSGGKTQYF
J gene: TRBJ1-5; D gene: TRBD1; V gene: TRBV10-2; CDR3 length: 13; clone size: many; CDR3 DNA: TGCGCCACCGGGACAGGGCAGGCTCAGCCCCAGCATTTT; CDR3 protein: CATGTGQAQPQHF
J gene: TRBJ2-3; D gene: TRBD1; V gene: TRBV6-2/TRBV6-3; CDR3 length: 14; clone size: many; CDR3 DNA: TGTGCCAGCAGTGGACAGGGGGCTACAGATACGCAGTATTTT; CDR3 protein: CASSGQGATDTQYF
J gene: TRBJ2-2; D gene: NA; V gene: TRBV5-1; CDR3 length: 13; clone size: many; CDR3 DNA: TGCGCCAGCAGCGAACACAACACCGGGGAGCTGTTTTTT; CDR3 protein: CASSEHNTGELFF
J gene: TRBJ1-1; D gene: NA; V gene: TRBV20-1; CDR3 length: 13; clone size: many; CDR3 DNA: TGCAGTGCCGGCAGGCGGGTGACCACTGAAGCTTTCTTT; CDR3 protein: CSAGRRVTTEAFF
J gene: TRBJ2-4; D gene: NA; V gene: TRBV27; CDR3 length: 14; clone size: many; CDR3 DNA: TGTGCCAGCAGTTCCGGGCTAGCCAAAAACATTCAGTACTTC; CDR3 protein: CASSSGLAKNIQYF
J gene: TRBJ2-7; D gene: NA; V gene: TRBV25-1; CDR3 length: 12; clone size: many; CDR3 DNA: TGTGCCAGCAGTCCGGGGGCCTACGAGCAGTACTTC; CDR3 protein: CASSPGAYEQYF
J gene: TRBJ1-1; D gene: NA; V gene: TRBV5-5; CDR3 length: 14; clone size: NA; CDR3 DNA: TGTGCCAGCAGCGGGGCCGGAGGGAGCACTGAAGCTTTCTTT; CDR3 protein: CASSGAGGSTEAFF
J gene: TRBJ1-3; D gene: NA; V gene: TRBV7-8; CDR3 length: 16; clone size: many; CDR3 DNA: TGTGCCAGCAGCTTAGGGCTACACCGCTCTGGAAACACCATATATTTT; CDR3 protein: CASSLGLHRSGNTIYF
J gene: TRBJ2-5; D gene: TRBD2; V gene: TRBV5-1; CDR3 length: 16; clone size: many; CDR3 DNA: TGCGCCAGCAGCTCAGGACTAGCGGGAGTCGGAGAGACCCAGTACTTC; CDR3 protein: CASSSGLAGVGETQYF
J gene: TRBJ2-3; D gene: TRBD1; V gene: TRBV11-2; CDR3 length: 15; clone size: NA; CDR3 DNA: TGTGCCAGCAGCGCGGGAGGACAGGGGGAAGATACGCAGTATTTT; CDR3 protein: CASSAGGQGEDTQYF
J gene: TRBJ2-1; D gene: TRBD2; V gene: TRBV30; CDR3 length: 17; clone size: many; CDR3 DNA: TGTGCCTGGAGTTCGACGCGTGGACTAGCGGGAGGCAATGAGCAGTTCTTC; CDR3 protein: CAWSSTRGLAGGNEQFF
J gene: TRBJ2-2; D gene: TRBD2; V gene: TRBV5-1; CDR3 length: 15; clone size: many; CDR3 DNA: TGCGCCAGCAGCGTGACTAGCCGGAACACCGGGGAGCTGTTTTTT; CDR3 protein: CASSVTSRNTGELFF
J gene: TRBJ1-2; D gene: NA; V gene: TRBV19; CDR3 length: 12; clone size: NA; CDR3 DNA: TGTGCCATCAGGGCAGAGGGATTTGGCTACACCTTC; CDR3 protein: CAIRAEGFGYTF
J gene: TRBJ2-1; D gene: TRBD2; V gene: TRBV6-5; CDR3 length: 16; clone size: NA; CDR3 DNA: TGTGCCAGCAGTTACTTGTCGACTAGCGGGGCCAATGAGCAGTTCTTC; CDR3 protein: CASSYLSTSGANEQFF
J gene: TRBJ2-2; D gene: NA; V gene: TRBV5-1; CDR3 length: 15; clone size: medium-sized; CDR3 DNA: TGCGCCAGCAGCTTGTCCGATGGAGGGAACGGGGAGCTGTTTTTT; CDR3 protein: CASSLSDGGNGELFF
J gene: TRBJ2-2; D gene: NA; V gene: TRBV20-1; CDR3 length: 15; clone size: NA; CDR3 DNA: TGCAGTGCCGAGCCGGGGGAGTGGAACACCGGGGAGCTGTTTTTT; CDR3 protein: CSAEPGEWNTGELFF
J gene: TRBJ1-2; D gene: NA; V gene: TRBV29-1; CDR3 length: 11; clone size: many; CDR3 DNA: TGCAGCGTTGAAGAGCACTATGGCTACACCTTC; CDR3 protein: CSVEEHYGYTF
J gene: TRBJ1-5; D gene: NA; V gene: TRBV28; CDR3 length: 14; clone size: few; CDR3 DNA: TGTGTCAGCTGTTCAACCCGGTATCAGTCAAACCAGCATTTT; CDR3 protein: CVSCSTRYQSNQHF
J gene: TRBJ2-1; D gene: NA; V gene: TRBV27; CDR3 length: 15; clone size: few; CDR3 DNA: TGTGCCAGCAGTTTATCGGGGGAACCCTACAATGAGCAGTTCTTC; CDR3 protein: CASSLSGEPYNEQFF
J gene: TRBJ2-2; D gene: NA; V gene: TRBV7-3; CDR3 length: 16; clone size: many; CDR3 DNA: TGTGCCAGCAGCTTAGAGCTCATTCCGAGCACCGGGGAGCTGTTTTTT; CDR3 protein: CASSLELIPSTGELFF
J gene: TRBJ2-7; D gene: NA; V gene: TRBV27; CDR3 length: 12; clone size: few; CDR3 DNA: TGTGCCAGCGCCCCCCGTCCCTACGAGCAGTACTTC; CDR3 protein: CASAPRPYEQYF
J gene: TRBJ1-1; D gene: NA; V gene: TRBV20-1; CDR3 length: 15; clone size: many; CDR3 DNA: TGCAGTGCTAGATATAATTTCGAATTGAACACTGAAGCTTTCTTT; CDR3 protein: CSARYNFELNTEAFF
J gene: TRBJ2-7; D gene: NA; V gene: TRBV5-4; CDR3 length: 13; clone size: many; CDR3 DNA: TGTGCGGCTCGGGACGGGTCCGCCTACGAGCAGTACTTC; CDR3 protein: CAARDGSAYEQYF
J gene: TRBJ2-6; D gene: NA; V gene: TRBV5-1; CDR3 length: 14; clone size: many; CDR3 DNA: TGCGCCAGCAGTGCGGGTGTGGGGGCCAACGTCCTGACTTTC; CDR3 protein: CASSAGVGANVLTF